This T cell receptor (beta chain) was profiled in a study of blood T cells in healthy people across ages. Study findings and constraints: Among long-lived donors, naive CD4+ cells were more numerous and diversity higher than in aged donors. Diversity figures derived from one million T cells were judged to underestimate the true value.

Remarks on this clonotype: The antigen remains undetermined.

Each donor's blood draw was around 9.2 milliliters of peripheral blood. Germline CDR1 is KGHDR and CDR2 is SFDVKD. The CDR3 is made up of 14 amino acids. V shed 6 bases and J shed 1 base, with 10 bases lying between them. Combining a sample-barcoded 5' primer with a J-beta primer mix, a second PCR ran for about 6 to 11 cycles. Every single cDNA molecule received a tag from a template-switch adaptor with 12 random nucleotides. TCRdb re-called the 5' RACE reads with MiXCR, one entry per CDR3 protein. The data contain hundreds of thousands of distinct CDR3 sequences, approximately 59% of them singletons.

This chain uses TRBV24-1 with TRBJ2-3, with D maybe TRBD2 (7 bases). The TCR originated in a man younger than 45 in good health. Input material: blood. The CDR3, as DNA: TGTGCCACCAGTCCCGGGGGGCGCACAGATACGCAGTATTTT. This translates into CATSPGGRTDTQYF.